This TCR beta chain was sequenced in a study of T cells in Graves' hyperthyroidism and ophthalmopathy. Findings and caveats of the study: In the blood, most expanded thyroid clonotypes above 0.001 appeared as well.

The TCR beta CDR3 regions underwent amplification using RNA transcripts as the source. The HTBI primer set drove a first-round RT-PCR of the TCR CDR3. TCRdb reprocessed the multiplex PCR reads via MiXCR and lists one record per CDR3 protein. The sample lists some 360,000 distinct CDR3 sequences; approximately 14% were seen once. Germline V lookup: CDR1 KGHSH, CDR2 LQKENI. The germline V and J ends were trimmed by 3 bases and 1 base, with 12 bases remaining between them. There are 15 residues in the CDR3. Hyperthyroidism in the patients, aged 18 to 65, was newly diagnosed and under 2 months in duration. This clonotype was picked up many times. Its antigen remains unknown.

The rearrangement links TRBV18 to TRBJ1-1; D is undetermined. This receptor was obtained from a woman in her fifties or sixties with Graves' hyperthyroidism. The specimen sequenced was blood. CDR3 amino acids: CASSPPAGKNTEAFF. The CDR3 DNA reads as TGTGCCAGCTCACCCCCGGCAGGCAAGAACACTGAAGCTTTCTTT.